This entry describes one T cell receptor beta chain. It has no known antigen specificity. Base qualities are not provided; no much larger clone lies one nucleotide away. The source of the sample is a study of OX40 agonist ivuxolimab in advanced cancers. Turning to the overall study: Ivuxolimab was a fully human IgG2 agonistic monoclonal antibody targeting the costimulatory receptor OX40 (CD134). Intravenous ivuxolimab was administered to patients every 2 weeks at six dose levels: 0.01, 0.1, 0.3, 1.5, 3 and 10 mg/kg. Of the roughly 53 patients in dose escalation, approximately 20 had hepatocellular carcinoma, some 15 had melanoma, 9 had renal cell carcinoma and 9 had head and neck cancer. In the dose-escalation cohort, around four fifths of patients were male, and the mean age was around 60 years, with a range of about 23 to 90. Patients were allowed to have had prior anti-PD-1, anti-PD-L1 or anti-CTLA-4 therapy, and around 41% of the dose-escalation patients had previously received checkpoint inhibitors. Partial responses occurred in three dose-escalation patients: two with cutaneous melanoma and one with hepatocellular carcinoma. The point of sequencing TCRbeta in the periphery was to test whether ivuxolimab changed TCR sequence diversity and drove clonal T-cell expansion. The paper describes the monotherapy dose-escalation part (N of about 57 patients) of the phase I trial of ivuxolimab. General findings and caveats noted by the study authors: After ivuxolimab, more expanded clones were found on average in CD8+ T cells than in CD4+ T cells. Partial responders in the 0.1-3.0 mg/kg groups had among the lowest normalized peripheral clonal expansion, especially among CD8+ T cells. The antigen specificity of the peripheral T cells that underwent clonal expansion was not determined. At doses of 0.1 to 3.0 mg/kg, clonal expansion of both CD4+ and CD8+ T cells in blood was seen between baseline and week 6. Low levels of normalized T-cell clonal expansion were also seen in some patients who did not respond.

Genomic DNA was isolated from the sorted cells so that the TCRbeta CDR3 region could be sequenced. The immunoSEQ Assay was used to sequence the TCRbeta CDR3 regions. TCRdb holds this immuneACCESS table with in-frame rearrangements only. Some clones are missing; in checked studies, unresolved V genes explain under half, and the rest has no known cause. The sample includes roughly 86,000 clones, with approximately 86% observed a single time. 1.5% to 2% of the sample is held by the ten biggest clonotypes. Patients with autoimmune disease history or receiving systemic immunosuppression were excluded from the trial. Peripheral blood for TCR sequencing was collected from all dose cohorts at baseline, on cycle 4 day 1, and on cycle 7 day 1. Samples came from an open-label, multicenter, first-in-human phase I dose-escalation trial of ivuxolimab. Adults with locally advanced or metastatic melanoma, renal cell, hepatocellular, or head and neck squamous cell carcinoma were enrolled in the trial. Before TCR sequencing, CD4+ and CD8+ T cells were separately sorted from peripheral blood.

The sequenced sample was CD4+ or CD8+ T cells sorted from blood, obtained in a trial of the OX40 agonist ivuxolimab. This sequence originates from an adult with an advanced solid tumor such as melanoma, head and neck, liver or kidney cancer.

CDR3 protein: CASSYGTSGRREQYF. The DNA sequence is as follows: TGTGCCAGCAGTTACGGGACTAGCGGGAGACGCGAGCAGTACTTC. This receptor chain uses TRBV6-5 and TRBJ2-7; TRBD2 aligns with 14 central bases. CDR1 and CDR2 were assigned from the germline V gene as MNHEY and SVGAGI. The CDR3 contains 15 residues, cysteine and phenylalanine counted. Here the CDR3 DNA is all that survives: 45 bases in frame from base 1. V trim: 2 bases; J trim: 6 bases; unmatched bases: 3.